This TCR beta chain was obtained from a study of post-analysis software for immune sequencing data. Study-wide results and caveats: By F measure, strong co-clustering occurred among samples prepared in the same batch.

Unique molecular identifiers tagged the TCR beta cDNA libraries. TCRdb ran MiXCR on the PCR reads and lists one entry per CDR3 protein. The repertoire holds almost 700,000 distinct CDR3 sequences, with approximately 60% as singletons. In the case of this clonotype: The antigen remains undetermined.

The specimen was blood. The origin of this receptor is a girl aged 2 to 10 with multiple sclerosis.

CDR3 amino acids: CASSFAISGKAYNEQFF. The CDR3 DNA is TGTGCCAGCAGTTTTGCAATAAGCGGTAAAGCCTACAATGAGCAGTTCTTC. The chain combines TRBV6-2 or TRBV6-3 with TRBJ2-1; a weak D match, TRBD2 (5 bases). Looked up from germline, CDR1 is MNHEY and CDR2 is SVGEGT. There are 17 residues in the CDR3. Trimming left V 4 bases short and J 2 bases short, with 18 bases between.